This entry lists 23 T cell receptor beta chains sequenced from one sample in a study of blood T cell repertoires in COVID-19. Profiled with immunoSEQ multiplex PCR; TCRdb holds only in-frame clones, not every one. In the table there are approximately 210,000 clones, roughly 91% of which are singletons. Input material: PBMCs or T cells enriched from blood (not recorded which). The receptors shown here come from a man aged 25 to 40 in a cohort exposed to, infected with or recovered from COVID-19 (not recorded which).

This clone was counted only a few times. Other DNA variants within this sample encode the same CDR3. This chain uses TRBV9 with TRBJ1-5; weak D call: TRBD1 (5 bases). Germline CDR1 reads SGDLS; CDR2 reads YYNGEE. The V end was cut by 2 bases, the J end by 4 bases, with 7 bases between. This CDR3 spans 13 amino acids. This CDR3 reads CASSVAGNQPQHF. For the CDR3, the DNA is TGTGCCAGCAGCGTGGCAGGGAATCAGCCCCAGCATTTT.

This clone was counted once. CDR3 sequence reads: CASSPESTFPYEQYF. The CDR3 coding sequence is TGTGCCAGCAGCCCGGAATCGACATTTCCCTACGAGCAGTACTTC. This chain connects TRBV9 to TRBJ2-7; D gene ambiguous. CDR1 is SGDLS and CDR2 is YYNGEE in the germline V gene. The CDR3 sequence is 15 residues long. V gave up 4 bases and J gave up 2 bases, with 16 bases separating them.

This clone occurred a few times. This chain connects TRBV5-1 to TRBJ1-1; D unresolved. Trimming left V 9 bases short and J 4 bases short, with 22 bases between. Per the germline V gene, CDR1 is SGHRS and CDR2 is YFSETQ. The CDR3 has 15 residues. This CDR3 is CAINSGSGGSTEAFF. The DNA of the CDR3 is TGCGCCATAAACTCCGGCTCTGGAGGGAGCACTGAAGCTTTCTTT.

CDR3: CASSLVTGANSPLHF. The CDR3 region has the DNA TGTGCCAGCAGTTTAGTTACAGGCGCTAATTCACCCCTCCACTTT. The chain recombines TRBV27 with TRBJ1-6, with a tentative D call TRBD1 (5 bases). Trimming took off 2 bases at V and 6 bases at J, with 11 bases between the two ends. CDR1 is MNHEY and CDR2 is SMNVEV in the germline V gene (reference sequence). The CDR3 sequence is 15 residues long.

The chain employs TRBV7-9 and TRBJ2-7, with D perhaps TRBD2 (7 bases). V was pared by 6 bases and J by 6 bases, with 15 bases between. CDR3 length: 13 amino acids. CDR1 SEHNR and CDR2 FQNEAQ come from the germline V gene (reference sequence). CDR3 nucleotide sequence: TGTGCCAGCAGTTTGGGGGGGCGCGTCGAGCAGTACTTC. It encodes CASSLGGRVEQYF.

The chain is built from TRBV29-1 and TRBJ1-2; D might be TRBD1 (5 bases). CDR3 length: 15 residues. Per the germline V gene, CDR1 is SQVTM and CDR2 is ANQGSEA. V was clipped by 0 bases and J by 2 bases, with 13 bases between them. For the CDR3, the DNA is TGCAGCGTTGAAGATCGGCGGGGGTTGAACTATGGCTACACCTTC. Translating it yields CSVEDRRGLNYGYTF.

V gene TRBV28 combines with J gene TRBJ2-7; 8 bases are shared with TRBD2. J lost 2 bases, V lost 2 bases, and 2 bases had no gene match. The germline gives CDR1 MDHEN, CDR2 SYDVKM. This CDR3 is 14 amino acids long. CDR3 loop: CASSLVAGTYEQYF. For the CDR3, the DNA is TGTGCCAGCAGTTTAGTAGCGGGAACCTACGAGCAGTACTTC.

V usage is TRBV19 and J usage is TRBJ2-2; 9 bases are a match to TRBD1. V lost 5 bases, J lost 4 bases, and 5 bases stayed unmatched. Germline V gives CDR1 LNHDA, CDR2 SQIVND (reference sequence). The CDR3 has 15 residues. CDR3 in amino acids: CASSADRGATGELFF. The CDR3 region has the DNA TGTGCCAGTAGTGCGGACAGGGGCGCCACCGGGGAGCTGTTTTTT. Supplemented by reference TRBV19 and TRBJ2-2, the full variable domain reads DGGITQSPKYLFRKEGQNVTLSCEQNLNHDAMYWYRQDPGQGLRLIYYSQIVNDFQKGDIAEGYSVSREKKESFPLTVTSAQKNPTAFYLCASSADRGATGELFFGEGSRLTVL.

In DNA form, the CDR3 reads TGTGCCACCAGTGGGACAGGCCACTCTGGAAACACCATATATTTT. It yields the protein CATSGTGHSGNTIYF. V gene TRBV24-1 combines with J gene TRBJ1-3, with TRBD1 matching over 7 bases. The CDR3 has 15 residues. V lost 5 bases, J lost 0 bases, and 3 bases stayed unmatched. Germline CDR1 reads KGHDR; CDR2 reads SFDVKD.

The rearrangement links TRBV10-3 to TRBJ2-5, with 9 nucleotides matching TRBD2. The CDR3 spans 12 residues. The ends lost 5 bases at V and 8 bases at J; junction bases unmatched: 3. The germline CDR1 and CDR2 sequences are ENHRY and SYGVKD. This CDR3 reads CAISLAGETQYF. The CDR3 nucleotides are TGTGCCATCAGTTTAGCGGGAGAAACCCAGTACTTC.

This CDR3 reads CASSLLAANYEQYF. The CDR3, as DNA: TGTGCCAGCAGTTTACTAGCGGCAAACTACGAGCAGTACTTC. V gene TRBV7-2 combines with J gene TRBJ2-7, with 8 bases fitting TRBD2. The V gene end was trimmed by 6 bases and the J gene end by 3 bases; junction bases not matched to a gene: 7. Germline V lookup: CDR1 SGHTA, CDR2 FQGNSA. The CDR3 has 14 amino acids.

The chain combines TRBV5-5 with TRBJ1-2; D not resolved. Germline-derived CDR1 and CDR2 are SGHKS and YYEKEE (reference sequence). V lost 0 bases and J 2 bases, leaving 8 bases between the germline ends. The CDR3 runs 14 residues. The CDR3 DNA sequence: TGTGCCAGCAGCTTGGCCCAGGAAAACTATGGCTACACCTTC. This codes for CASSLAQENYGYTF. The full variable domain, rest sourced from reference TRBV5-5 and TRBJ1-2, is DAGVTQSPTHLIKTRGQQVTLRCSPISGHKSVSWYQQVLGQGPQFIFQYYEKEERGRGNFPDRFSARQFPNYSSELNVNALLLGDSALYLCASSLAQENYGYTFGSGTRLTVV.

The chain is built from TRBV7-9 and TRBJ2-1; TRBD2 aligns across 10 bases. Germline V lookup: CDR1 SEHNR, CDR2 FQNEAQ (reference sequence). V was clipped by 3 bases and J by 0 bases; unmatched bases: 2. This CDR3 contains 16 residues. CDR3 nucleotides: TGTGCCAGCAGCTTGGCTAGCGGGAGCTCCTACAATGAGCAGTTCTTC. As protein: CASSLASGSSYNEQFF.

The genes are TRBV7-8 and TRBJ1-6; D not certain. This CDR3 contains 15 residues. CDR1 is SGHVS, CDR2 FQNEAQ, per germline. Trimming took 4 bases from V and 9 from J, leaving 16 bases between them. The CDR3 region has the DNA TGTGCCAGCAGCTGGTCGTTAGGGAGGGCTTCACCCCTCCACTTT. It yields the protein CASSWSLGRASPLHF.

The chain recombines TRBV24-1 with TRBJ1-3; the D is unclear. Germline V gene sequence: CDR1 KGHDR, CDR2 SFDVKD. V dropped 3 bases and J dropped 4 bases, with 12 bases sitting between them. This CDR3 has 15 amino acids. The DNA of the CDR3 is TGTGCCACCAGTGATCCCGCTCCGGGGGGAAACACCATATATTTT. Translated, it gives CATSDPAPGGNTIYF.

This rearrangement joins TRBV28 to TRBJ2-7, with 11 nucleotides matching TRBD2. Germline CDR1 reads MDHEN; CDR2 reads SYDVKM. This CDR3 has 19 residues. Germline trimming cut 3 bases from V and 6 bases from J; bases unmatched to any gene: 19. In DNA form, the CDR3 reads TGTGCCAGCAGTTTCCCCCGATCACTGACTAGCGGGAACCCCCGCGAGCAGTACTTC. This translates into CASSFPRSLTSGNPREQYF.

In this sample, this clone turned up a few times. The chain joins TRBV5-4 to TRBJ1-4, with 9 bases matching TRBD1. The CDR3 sequence is 16 residues long. CDR1 and CDR2 from the germline V gene are SGHNT and YYREEE (reference sequence). The V segment lost 4 bases and the J segment 6 bases; nucleotides outside the gene matches: 10. CDR3: CASSGGGTGQDEKLFF. The CDR3 nucleotides are TGTGCCAGCAGCGGTGGGGGGACAGGGCAGGATGAAAAACTGTTTTTT.

V gene TRBV6-5 combines with J gene TRBJ2-7, with 9 bases that match TRBD2. V lost 6 bases and J lost 2; bases outside the gene matches: 8. CDR3 size: 15 residues. Germline V gene data show CDR1 as MNHEY and CDR2 as SVGAGI. Here the CDR3 reads CASRRRLADAYEQYF. CDR3 nucleotide sequence: TGTGCCAGCAGAAGAAGACTAGCGGATGCCTACGAGCAGTACTTC.

This sequence joins TRBV19 and TRBJ1-5; D possibly corresponds to TRBD1 (6 bases). Deletions cut 7 bases from V and 3 bases from J, with 13 bases between. The CDR3 runs to 14 residues. CDR1 and CDR2 (germline): LNHDA, SQIVND (reference sequence). The CDR3 region is CASTHQGFNQPQHF. CDR3 DNA sequence: TGTGCCAGTACACATCAGGGGTTCAATCAGCCCCAGCATTTT.

This clone was picked up one time. The chain is built from TRBV28 and TRBJ1-4, with 9 bases that match TRBD1. CDR1 MDHEN and CDR2 SYDVKM come from the germline V gene. The CDR3 loop spans 14 amino acids. The junction had 7 bases not matched to a gene; V was cut back by 6 bases and J by 8 bases. Here the CDR3 reads CASRNRGREEKLFF. Here the CDR3 DNA reads TGTGCCAGCAGAAACAGGGGGCGGGAAGAAAAACTGTTTTTT.

Concerning this clone itself: The same CDR3 is also encoded by other DNA sequences in this sample. The genes are TRBV19 and TRBJ1-1; D is unclear. This CDR3 is 13 amino acids long. Germline V lookup: CDR1 LNHDA, CDR2 SQIVND (reference sequence). The V end lost 3 bases, the J end lost 5 bases, and 10 bases lay between the germline ends. In DNA, the CDR3 is TGTGCCAGTAGTATCACACGAAAAACTGAAGCTTTCTTT. Its translation: CASSITRKTEAFF.

This rearrangement joins TRBV7-3 to TRBJ1-1; 8 nucleotides align to TRBD1. Germline values: CDR1 SGHTA, CDR2 FQGTGA. The CDR3 contains 13 residues. V gave up 3 bases and J gave up 4 bases; unmatched junction bases: 1. CDR3 nucleotide sequence: TGTGCCAGCAGCTTGACAGGGGCCACTGAAGCTTTCTTT. It encodes CASSLTGATEAFF.

The chain employs TRBV28 and TRBJ2-5; the D gene is possibly TRBD2 (6 bases). CDR1 and CDR2 (germline): MDHEN, SYDVKM. There are 14 residues in the CDR3. Trimming shortened V by 9 bases and J by 2 bases, and 16 bases separated the two germline ends. The CDR3 loop is CASKTTRGQETQYF. CDR3 nucleotides: TGTGCCAGTAAAACAACTCGGGGGCAAGAGACCCAGTACTTC.